The next 20 T cell receptor beta chains were all read from a single sample in a study of T cell clonality in common variable immunodeficiency. The repertoire was sequenced with immunoSEQ multiplex PCR; TCRdb's copy has only in-frame clones and lacks some. The table lists approximately 30,000 clones, with no singletons. The sequenced material came from peripheral blood mononuclear cells. These receptors were obtained from a person aged 18 to 75 in good health.

There are many counts of this clone. Sequencing ends 3 residues short of the CDR3 end; the germline J gene provides the rest. This sequence joins TRBV20-1 and TRBJ2-5; TRBD2 is a possible D gene (5 bases). This CDR3 region has 14 residues. Germline V gene lookup returns CDR1 DFQATT and CDR2 SNEGSKA (reference sequence). The V gene lost 0 bases and the J gene lost 5 bases, with 13 bases spanning the gap. The covered CDR3 bases are TGCAGTGCTAGAGATACGGACTCTCGGGAGACC. It codes for CSARDTDSRET. The CDR3 as a whole reads CSARDTDSRETQYF.

In this sample, this clone turned up many times. The CDR3 goes on 3 residues after the read ends, and that part is filled in from the germline J gene. The chain recombines TRBV30 with TRBJ2-3, with D perhaps matching TRBD1 (6 bases). Looked up from germline, CDR1 is GTSNPN and CDR2 is SVGIG (reference sequence). CDR3 length: 11 residues. The V end lost 7 bases, the J end lost 6 bases, and 11 bases lay between the germline ends. Incomplete CDR3 DNA: TGTGCCTCTAAAAGGGGGGATACG. Protein: CASKRGDT. The full-length CDR3 reads as CASKRGDTQYF.

This clone has just a few counts. The sequence runs out 3 residues before the end of the CDR3; the remainder is reconstructed from the germline J gene. The same CDR3 arises from other DNA sequences in this sample as well. This chain connects TRBV19 to TRBJ1-1; 11 nucleotides agree with TRBD1. The V gene's germline CDR1 is LNHDA and CDR2 SQIVND (reference sequence). Trimming took 6 bases from V and 3 from J; bases not matched to a gene: 6. This CDR3 comprises 15 residues. CDR3: CASRTGTGGDTEAFF. The CDR3 bases that were read are TGTGCCAGTAGAACCGGGACAGGGGGGGACACTGAA.

This clone has a count of ten or more. The read ends 3 residues before the CDR3 terminus; that terminus is restored from the germline J gene. The chain recombines TRBV20-1 with TRBJ2-2; 8 bases line up with TRBD1. This CDR3 contains 16 residues. From germline, CDR1 is DFQATT and CDR2 SNEGSKA (reference sequence). The CDR3 sequence: CSAGTGGTATNEKLFF. Partial CDR3 DNA: TGCAGTGCTGGGACAGGCGGAACCGCAACTAATGAAAAG.

This clone came up a few times. The sequence runs out 3 residues before the end of the CDR3; the remainder is reconstructed from the germline J gene. This chain joins TRBV19 and TRBJ1-4; D unclear. Germline-derived CDR1 and CDR2 are LNHDA and SQIVND (reference sequence). V lost 6 bases, J lost 10 bases, and 15 bases lay in between. This CDR3 contains 13 residues. The CDR3 DNA, read in part, is TGTGCCAGTAGCCGAGGCAGAAGAGGAAAA. As protein: CASSRGRRGK. The CDR3, in full, reads CASSRGRRGKLFF.

This clone was detected ten times or more. Read sequence stops 3 residues before the CDR3 end, and the germline J gene provides the missing end. The chain joins TRBV29-1 to TRBJ1-2, with D perhaps matching TRBD1 (6 bases). The V gene lost 4 bases and the J gene lost 5 bases, with 11 bases spanning the gap. Germline CDR1 SQVTM, CDR2 ANQGSEA. This CDR3 has 12 residues. CDR3 in amino acids: CSVGEGGYGYTF. The part of the CDR3 DNA that was read is TGCAGCGTTGGAGAAGGGGGATATGGC.

On this clone itself: The read terminates 3 residues before the CDR3 end, so the remaining end is supplied by the germline J gene. The V call is TRBV10-2, the J call TRBJ2-3, with 12 bases lining up with TRBD2. Losses at the gene ends were 3 bases for V and 1 base for J; bases not matched to a gene: 11. Germline lookup yields CDR1 WSHSY and CDR2 SAAADI. CDR3 size: 19 residues. The CDR3: CASSDLAGGLQTGTDTQYF. Partial CDR3 DNA: TGCGCCAGCAGTGATCTAGCGGGAGGGCTTCAGACTGGCACAGATACG.

This clone was detected many times. The read terminates 3 residues before the CDR3 end, so the remaining end is supplied by the germline J gene. The chain is built from TRBV20-1 and TRBJ2-5; 9 positions match TRBD2. Germline CDR1 reads DFQATT; CDR2 reads SNEGSKA (reference sequence). The CDR3 runs to 17 residues. The trim removed 3 bases at V and 7 bases at J, leaving 18 bases unmatched. CDR3 sequence: CSARLPEAGGPIATQYF. The sequenced CDR3 bases are TGCAGTGCTAGGCTTCCTGAGGCGGGAGGGCCGATCGCGACC.

This clone has ten or more counts. The read halts 3 residues ahead of the CDR3 end, with the missing end drawn from the germline J gene. The rearrangement links TRBV20-1 to TRBJ2-7; 14 nucleotides line up with TRBD2. Germline CDR1 reads DFQATT; CDR2 reads SNEGSKA (reference sequence). CDR3 size: 15 residues. V was pared by 8 bases and J by 2 bases, with 8 bases of the junction left unmatched. The covered CDR3 bases are TGCAGTTCCAAAGGGGGACTAGCGGGAGCCTACGAG. Amino acids: CSSKGGLAGAYE. The complete CDR3 sequence is CSSKGGLAGAYEQYF.

This clone was detected many times. Coverage ceases 3 residues before the CDR3 finishes, and the germline J gene fills in the end. This rearrangement joins TRBV5-4 to TRBJ1-5; maybe TRBD1 (6 bases). This CDR3 comprises 16 residues. CDR1 SGHNT and CDR2 YYREEE come from the germline V gene (reference sequence). Trimming removed 2 bases from V and 2 bases from J, with 14 bases in between. The CDR3 bases that were read are TGTGCCAGCAGCTTTACAGGGTCCCAGGGCAATCAGCCC. It is translated as CASSFTGSQGNQP. The complete CDR3 reads CASSFTGSQGNQPQHF.

This clone was detected many times. The read ends 3 residues before the CDR3 terminus; that terminus is restored from the germline J gene. This chain connects TRBV15 to TRBJ2-1; possible D gene TRBD1, 6 bases. This CDR3 contains 20 residues. Germline CDR1 is LNHNV and CDR2 is YYDKDF (reference sequence). Between the trimmed V and J ends, which lost 0 bases and 2 bases, there was a span of 23 bases. CDR3 amino acids: CATSREGSSAGVPTYNEQFF. Incomplete CDR3 DNA: TGTGCCACCAGCAGAGAGGGGTCTTCGGCAGGGGTACCCACCTACAATGAG.

To note about this clone: The read falls 3 residues short of the CDR3 end, and the missing part is taken from the germline J gene. The V call is TRBV30, the J call TRBJ1-2; 7 bases match TRBD1. Germline V gene sequence: CDR1 GTSNPN, CDR2 SVGIG (reference sequence). V lost 3 bases, J lost 4 bases, and 8 bases stayed unmatched. The CDR3 has 14 amino acids. The CDR3 reads CAWSLTGWAYGYTF. The CDR3 bases that were read are TGTGCCTGGAGCCTGACAGGGTGGGCCTATGGC.

This clone was counted ten times or more. Read coverage stops 3 residues before the CDR3 terminus; the germline J gene supplies the remainder. This sequence joins TRBV2 and TRBJ2-1; 11 bases are shared with TRBD2. CDR1 and CDR2 from the germline V gene are SNHLY and FYNNEI. The J segment lost 5 bases and the V segment lost 6 bases, leaving 9 bases of the junction unmatched. This CDR3 has 16 amino acids. The CDR3 sequence: CASSPTTSGGNNEQFF. The DNA read from the CDR3 is TGTGCCAGCAGCCCCACAACTAGCGGGGGTAACAATGAG.

At least ten counts were recorded for this clone. Read sequence stops 3 residues before the CDR3 end, and the germline J gene provides the missing end. The chain combines TRBV11-2 with TRBJ2-2; D is ambiguous. The germline V gene encodes CDR1 SGHAT and CDR2 FQNNGV. Trimming cost V 5 bases and J 5 bases, with 9 bases left between them. The CDR3 consists of 13 residues. This CDR3 is CASSLLTTGELFF. The CDR3 DNA, read in part, is TGTGCCAGCAGCCTACTAACAACCGGGGAG.

This clone was counted many times. The observed sequence ends 3 residues before the CDR3 terminus, with the missing tail filled in from the germline J gene. V is TRBV6-1 and J is TRBJ2-1, with D perhaps matching TRBD2 (6 bases). Germline-derived CDR1 and CDR2 are MNHNS and SASEGT. The CDR3 sequence is 15 residues long. V lost 0 bases, J lost 5 bases, and 11 bases lay in between. CDR3 DNA (partial): TGTGCCAGCAGTGAAGCGCGGGGACCGAACAATGAG. Residues: CASSEARGPNNE. The whole CDR3 region reads CASSEARGPNNEQFF.

This clone was seen ten or more times. The CDR3 goes on 3 residues after the read ends, and that part is filled in from the germline J gene. The gene calls are TRBV29-1 and TRBJ2-3; 9 bases match TRBD2. The junction had 11 bases not matched to a gene; V was cut back by 6 bases and J by 4 bases. The germline gives CDR1 SQVTM, CDR2 ANQGSEA. The CDR3 contains 15 residues. The CDR3 sequence: CSVESPGLAPDTQYF. CDR3 DNA, as far as it was read: TGCAGCGTAGAAAGTCCGGGACTAGCTCCAGATACG.

Concerning this clone itself: The CDR3 is cut off 3 residues early in the read; its end comes from the germline J gene. The chain has TRBV30 and TRBJ1-1; D might be TRBD1 (5 bases). Trimming left V 0 bases short and J 5 bases short, with 22 bases between. The CDR3 totals 17 residues. Looked up from germline, CDR1 is GTSNPN and CDR2 is SVGIG (reference sequence). Incomplete CDR3 DNA: TGTGCCTGGAGTGTATCCGAGGGGCGAGGGTTGAGAACTGAA. Translation gives CAWSVSEGRGLRTE. The full CDR3 sequence reads CAWSVSEGRGLRTEAFF.

This clone was recorded many times. The CDR3 end lies 3 residues beyond the end of the read and is filled in from the germline J gene. The rearrangement links TRBV20-1 to TRBJ2-7, with 7 positions matching TRBD2. Germline V gene sequence: CDR1 DFQATT, CDR2 SNEGSKA (reference sequence). Germline trimming cut 2 bases from V and 5 bases from J; bases unmatched to any gene: 12. This CDR3 contains 15 residues. This CDR3 is CSARLGDYPKDEQYF. CDR3 bases read: TGCAGTGCTAGACTGGGGGACTACCCAAAGGACGAG.

There are many counts of this clone. Read coverage stops 3 residues before the CDR3 terminus; the germline J gene supplies the remainder. This chain uses TRBV7-9 with TRBJ1-1, with TRBD1 as a possible D gene (6 bases). This CDR3 contains 11 residues. Per germline, CDR1 SEHNR and CDR2 FQNEAQ (reference sequence). The CDR3 reads CASRGGAEAFF. The DNA read from the CDR3 is TGTGCCAGCAGGGGGGGGGCAGAA.

The sample holds a few counts of this clone. The DNA ends 3 residues before the CDR3 does, and the rest of the CDR3 is filled in from the germline J gene. The genes are TRBV30 and TRBJ2-3, with a weak D call TRBD1 (7 bases). This CDR3 is 15 amino acids long. The V gene's germline CDR1 is GTSNPN and CDR2 SVGIG (reference sequence). Incomplete CDR3 DNA: TGTGCCTGGAGTGTAGAGACAGGGAGGAATCAGCCG. Encoded protein: CAWSVETGRNQP. The entire CDR3 protein is CAWSVETGRNQPQYF.